The clone carrying this T cell receptor (beta chain) was found a few times. Its antigen is unidentified. Every sample yielded at least 6 million isolated PBMCs. This sample is part of a study of blood T cells in healthy people across ages. Study-wide results and caveats: Observed TCR beta diversity per million T cells went down as age went up. This fall followed a roughly linear course with age. Whereas aged donors had fewer naive CD4+ cells, long-lived donors had more of them and higher diversity.

This CDR3 is 14 amino acids long. CDR1 is MNHEY and CDR2 is SVGEGT in the germline V gene. Trimming stripped 7 bases from V and 0 bases from J, with 13 bases between. Using a J-beta primer mix together with a sample-barcoded 5' primer, a second PCR was run for about 7 to 12 cycles. Each cDNA molecule was tagged by a template-switch adaptor with 12 random nucleotides. TCRdb processed the 5' RACE reads anew with MiXCR; each CDR3 protein has one entry. The sample records some 1 million distinct CDR3 sequences, 40% to 55% being singletons. This chain links TRBV6-2 or TRBV6-3 with TRBJ2-7; D might be TRBD2 (6 bases). The TCR sequence derives from a woman between 55 and 75 years old in good health. Material: blood. CDR3 protein: CASTSGRDSYEQYF. Here the CDR3 DNA reads TGTGCCAGCACCTCGGGGCGGGACTCCTACGAGCAGTACTTC.